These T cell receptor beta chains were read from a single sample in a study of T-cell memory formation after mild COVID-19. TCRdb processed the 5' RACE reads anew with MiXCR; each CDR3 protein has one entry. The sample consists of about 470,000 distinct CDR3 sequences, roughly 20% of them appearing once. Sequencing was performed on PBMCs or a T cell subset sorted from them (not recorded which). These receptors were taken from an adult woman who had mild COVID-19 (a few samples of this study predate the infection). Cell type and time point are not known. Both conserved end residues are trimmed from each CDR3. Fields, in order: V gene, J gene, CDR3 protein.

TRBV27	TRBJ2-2	ASGRLAGGTGELF
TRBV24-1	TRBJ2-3	ATAGTGGTDTQY
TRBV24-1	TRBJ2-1	ATMGTASSGGHTYNEQF
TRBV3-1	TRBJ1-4	ASSQGTASTGSEKLF
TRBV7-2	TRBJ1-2	ASSSTVFVYGYT
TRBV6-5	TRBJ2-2	ASIPQGLAGNTGELF
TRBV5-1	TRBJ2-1	ASSLGPLRTGGAHNEQF
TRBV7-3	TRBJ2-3	ASSLTGSHTDTQY
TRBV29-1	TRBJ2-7	SVVWGYEQY
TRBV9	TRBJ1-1	ASSGRMGGHTEAF
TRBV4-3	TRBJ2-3	ASRRERGTDTQY
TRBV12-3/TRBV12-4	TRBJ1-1	ASSRTAVNTEAF
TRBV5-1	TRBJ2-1	ASGLSALRSYNEQF
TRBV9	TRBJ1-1	ASSPWGGSTNTEAF
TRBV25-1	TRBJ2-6	ASSALRQGTSGANVLT
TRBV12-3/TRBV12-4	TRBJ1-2	ASSFGQGVQDT
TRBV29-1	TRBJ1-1	SVEETGNTEAF
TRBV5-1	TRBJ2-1	ASSFPREPYNEQF
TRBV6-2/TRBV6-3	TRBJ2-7	ASSSDRDPPYEQY
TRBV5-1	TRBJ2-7	ASSFRGGGYEQY
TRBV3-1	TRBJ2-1	ASSRPGQGAYNEQF